This is a list of T cell receptor beta chains from one sample in a study of blood T cell repertoires in COVID-19. Assay: immunoSEQ multiplex PCR; the TCRdb copy retains only in-frame clones and omits some. The sample holds over 250,000 clones, 80% to 95% seen once. Input material: peripheral blood. These TCRs come from a person under 35 with COVID-19, enrolled during active disease. Each CDR3 is given with its conserved first and last residue.

>TRBJ1-1|TRBV7-9
CASSVPQGVKNTEAFF
>TRBJ2-1|TRBV5-5
CASSGTTGHEQFF
>TRBJ1-5|TRBV30
CAWSPGQWTQPQHF
>TRBJ2-3|TRBV24-1
CATSDPTGYTDTQYF
>TRBJ1-1|TRBV10-2
CASSGDNSLQIGDTEAFF
>TRBJ1-3|TRBV12-3/TRBV12-4
CASTNSGNTIYF
>TRBJ2-3|TRBV4-2
CASSQDNRLAGEYTTDTQYF
>TRBJ2-7|TRBV2
CASSEMEAEQYF
>TRBJ2-7|TRBV11-2
CASSPISRTSGRVYEQYF
>TRBJ1-4|TRBV6-5
CASSRTGYGEKLFF
>TRBJ1-1|TRBV25-1
CASSSYIPGQGMSTEAFF
>TRBJ1-5|TRBV7-8
CASSVGQLVKSGNQPQHF
>TRBJ2-1|TRBV30
CASNPSSGITNEQFF
>TRBJ1-3|TRBV9
CASSVTGSGNTIYF
>TRBJ1-4|TRBV5-1
CASSVDPGANEKLFF
>TRBJ1-2|TRBV10-3
CAISPTAIDGYTF
>TRBJ2-5|TRBV28
CASRHGRHGIRETQYF
>TRBJ2-1|TRBV3-1/TRBV3-2
CASTPKGTGMASGPNEQFF
>TRBJ2-1|TRBV11-3
CASSFSEGPGTSAYNEQFF
>TRBJ1-5|TRBV15
CATSRAGTPVNQPQHF
>TRBJ2-5|TRBV2
CASSELVGQGKETQYF
>TRBJ1-4|TRBV7-9
CASSHTTGANEKLFF
>TRBJ2-1|TRBV10-3
CASSFSYNEQFF
>TRBJ1-5|TRBV5-1
CASSPGQGYQPQHF